The 2 T cell receptor beta chains presented below share a single source sample, sequenced in a study of Graves' ophthalmopathy and Graves' hyperthyroidism. Amplifying from RNA transcripts, the study obtained TCR beta CDR3 regions. An initial RT-PCR round employing HTBI primers preceded a second-round multiplex PCR. Using its own MiXCR run on the multiplex PCR reads, TCRdb lists one record per CDR3 protein. Altogether about 700,000 distinct CDR3 sequences are present, roughly two fifths being singletons, with the ten largest covering roughly 45%. The sequenced sample consisted of peripheral blood. Receptors were obtained from an adult man with Graves' ophthalmopathy.

As to this clonotype: At one boundary the junction diverges from the germline segment, which might be a read error. The gene calls are TRBV10-3 and TRBJ1-2, with D possibly TRBD1 on 5 matching bases. Germline loops: CDR1 ENHRY, CDR2 SYGVKD. The CDR3 sequence is 13 residues long. The chain's CDR3 is CASSVRGFYGYTF. As DNA, the CDR3 is TGTGCCAGCAGTGTCCGGGGGTTCTATGGCTACACCTTC.

This clonotype was recorded many times. One end of the junction is discordant with germline, which a read error may explain. The DNA of the CDR3 is TGTGCCAGCAGCTTACCCACAGGGACTGAGGTTTATTTT. Protein product: CASSLPTGTEVYF. The V gene is TRBV7-9, the J gene TRBJ1-6; TRBD1 is a possible D gene (6 bases). Germline V gene sequence: CDR1 SEHNR, CDR2 FQNEAQ (reference sequence). This CDR3 has 13 residues.